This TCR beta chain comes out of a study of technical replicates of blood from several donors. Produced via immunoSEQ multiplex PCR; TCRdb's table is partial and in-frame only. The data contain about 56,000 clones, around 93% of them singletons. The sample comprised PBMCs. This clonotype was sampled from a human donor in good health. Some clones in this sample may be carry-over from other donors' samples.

CDR3: CASSVGASNTGELFF. The CDR3 coding sequence is TGTGCCAGCAGCGTAGGCGCCTCAAACACCGGGGAGCTGTTTTTT. The J gene is TRBJ2-2, the V gene TRBV9; D call uncertain. V lost 0 bases to trimming and J lost 2 bases, with 8 bases between them. The germline V gene encodes CDR1 SGDLS and CDR2 YYNGEE. The CDR3 sequence is 15 residues long.